This T cell receptor beta chain was retrieved from a study of blood T cell repertoires in COVID-19. About the study: There were acute and convalescent COVID-19 samples, and they came from the United States, Italy and Spain. T cells, B-cell-depleted T cells, or PBMCs provided the cDNA or gDNA that served as material.

In this sample, this clone turned up a few times. Generated by immunoSEQ multiplex PCR, the TCRdb table keeps only in-frame clones and is missing some. The repertoire holds 150,000 to 200,000 clones, with about nine tenths as singletons. CDR3 length equals 15 residues. Between the trimmed V and J ends, which lost 0 bases and 4 bases, there was a span of 9 bases. The V gene's germline CDR1 is MNHEY and CDR2 SVGAGI. The source is a man in his 70s with active or convalescent COVID-19. The rearrangement links TRBV6-5 to TRBJ2-2; D may be TRBD2 (6 bases). The sequenced sample was peripheral blood. The CDR3 DNA reads as TGTGCCAGCAGTTACTCGATCGGGAGCACCGGGGAGCTGTTTTTT. Translation: CASSYSIGSTGELFF.